The TCR beta chain described here comes from a study of CD8 T cells in Susac syndrome. RNA was extracted with the RNeasy kit, and a quantity of roughly 0.5 to 1 ug was reverse transcribed using random hexamers. TCR beta CDR3 was amplified by immunoSEQ multiplex PCR. This amplification extended across 54 Vbeta and 13 Jbeta segments. From the immunoSEQ multiplex PCR reads, TCRdb called clonotypes with MiXCR, one entry per CDR3 protein. The sample has under 200,000 distinct CDR3 sequences; 90% to 95% are singletons. Germline V gives CDR1 GTSNPN, CDR2 SVGIG (reference sequence). V shed 2 bases, J shed 4 bases, and the junction held 10 bases outside the gene matches. There are 15 residues in the CDR3. The recently defined diagnostic criteria for definite or probable disease were met by the Susac syndrome patients. Findings and caveats of the study: Clonal expansion was missing from Susac syndrome CD4+ T cell repertoires.

This clonotype was observed a single time. Antigen unknown. This chain connects TRBV30 to TRBJ1-2; TRBD1 agrees at 7 bases. This TCR derives from a human donor with Susac syndrome. The sample consisted of CD4+ T cells from PBMCs. CDR3 DNA: TGTGCCTGGAGTTCCCTGACAGGGACCGTCTATGGCTACACCTTC. Protein product: CAWSSLTGTVYGYTF.